The clone carrying this TCR beta chain has a handful of counts. The data were taken from a study of blood T cells in healthy people across ages. Through a sample-barcoded 5' primer and a J-beta primer mix, a second PCR was run for roughly 7 to 12 cycles. TCRdb redid the calling of the 5' RACE reads with MiXCR, one entry per CDR3 protein. This sample yields some 1.7 million distinct CDR3 sequences, of which roughly 27% are seen a single time; roughly 8% belongs to the top ten. Germline values: CDR1 SEHNR, CDR2 FQNEAQ (reference sequence). The CDR3 has 16 residues. Trimming cost V 3 bases and J 1 base; bases outside gene matches: 3. A minimum of 6 micrograms of total RNA was extracted per sample.

This chain uses TRBV7-9 with TRBJ1-5, with TRBD1 identical over 10 bases. The sequencing sample was made of blood. The clonotype originates from a woman in her twenties or thirties in good health. CDR3 loop: CASSFGDRGSNQPQHF. The CDR3 DNA is TGTGCCAGCAGCTTTGGGGACAGGGGAAGCAATCAGCCCCAGCATTTT. The full variable domain, in which reference TRBV7-9 and TRBJ1-5 provide the parts outside the CDR3, is DTGVSQNPRHKITKRGQNVTFRCDPISEHNRLYWYRQTLGQGPEFLTYFQNEAQLEKSRLLSDRFSAERPKGSFSTLEIQRTEQGDSAMYLCASSFGDRGSNQPQHFGDGTRLSIL.